This TCR beta chain was recorded in a study of T cells in localized non-small cell lung cancer. Study-level points and caveats: A median of around 60 clones ranked among the top 100 in tumor appeared in adjacent lung. Among blood samples, higher T cell density accompanied longer overall survival. The highest T cell clonality was in uninvolved adjacent lung, above tumor.

A note on this clone: Its antigen is not identified.

The repertoire was sequenced with immunoSEQ multiplex PCR; TCRdb's copy has only in-frame clones and lacks some. In the table there are approximately 45,000 clones, around 81% of which are singletons. The sample was peripheral blood mononuclear cells, taken before any cancer treatment. The sequence derives from a man between 40 and 70 years old with stage III lung adenocarcinoma.

CDR3 in amino acids: CASSGVTYEQYF. CDR3 nucleotide sequence: TGTGCCAGCAGTGGGGTGACCTACGAGCAGTACTTC. V is TRBV6-6 and J is TRBJ2-7, with unresolved D. Trimming shortened V by 5 bases and J by 2 bases, and 7 bases separated the two germline ends. The CDR3 is 12 residues long. Germline CDR1 and CDR2: MNHNY and SVGAGI (reference sequence).